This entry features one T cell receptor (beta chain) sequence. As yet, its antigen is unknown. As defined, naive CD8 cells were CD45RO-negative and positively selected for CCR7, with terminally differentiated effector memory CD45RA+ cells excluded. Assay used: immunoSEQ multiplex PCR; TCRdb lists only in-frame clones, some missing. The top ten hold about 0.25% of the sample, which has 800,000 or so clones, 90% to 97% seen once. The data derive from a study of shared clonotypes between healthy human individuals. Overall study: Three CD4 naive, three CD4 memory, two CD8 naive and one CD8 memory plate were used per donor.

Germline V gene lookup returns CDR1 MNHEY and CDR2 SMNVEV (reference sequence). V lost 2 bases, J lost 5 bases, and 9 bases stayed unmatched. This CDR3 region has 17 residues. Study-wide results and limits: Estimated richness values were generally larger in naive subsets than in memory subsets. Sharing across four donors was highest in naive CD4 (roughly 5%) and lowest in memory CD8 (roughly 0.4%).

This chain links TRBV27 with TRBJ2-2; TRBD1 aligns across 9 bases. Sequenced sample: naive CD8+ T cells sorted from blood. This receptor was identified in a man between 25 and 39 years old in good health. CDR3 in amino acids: CASSLRNRGRLTGELFF. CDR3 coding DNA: TGTGCCAGCAGTTTAAGAAACAGGGGGCGGTTAACCGGGGAGCTGTTTTTT.